Shown below are 14 T cell receptor beta chains from a single sample sequenced in a study of blood T cells in healthy people across ages. Primers used in a second PCR of about 6 to 11 cycles were a sample-barcoded 5' primer and a J-beta primer mix. MiXCR, applied by TCRdb to the 5' RACE reads, yields one record per CDR3 protein. The table includes about 1,800,000 distinct CDR3 sequences, roughly 27% detected once. Material: blood. These receptors were obtained from a woman in her thirties in good health.

The J gene is TRBJ1-1, the V gene TRBV4-1, with 7 bases lining up with TRBD1. V lost 6 bases, J lost 1 base, and 5 bases stayed unmatched. CDR1 is MGHRA and CDR2 is YSYEKL in the germline V gene. This CDR3 region has 14 residues. The CDR3 loop reads CASRRQGANTEAFF. As DNA, the CDR3 is TGCGCCAGCAGAAGACAGGGAGCGAACACTGAAGCTTTCTTT.

This clonotype was recorded at least ten times. The J gene is TRBJ2-7, the V gene TRBV28, with 12 bases lining up with TRBD1. The V segment lost 5 bases and the J segment 5 bases; nucleotides outside the gene matches: 7. Germline loops: CDR1 MDHEN, CDR2 SYDVKM. The CDR3 covers 15 residues. The chain's CDR3 is CASSDSGTGGNEQYF. The CDR3 DNA is TGTGCCAGCAGTGACTCCGGGACAGGGGGCAACGAGCAGTACTTC.

Details on this clonotype: Sequence at one end of the junction differs from germline and may be a read error. V is TRBV12-3 or TRBV12-4 and J is TRBJ2-3, with D tentatively TRBD2 (5 bases). The CDR3 consists of 14 residues. The CDR3 bases are TGTACCAGCAGCCTGGACTCCAGCACAGATACGCAGTATTTT. Protein product: CTSSLDSSTDTQYF.

This clonotype has a count of ten or more. This chain links TRBV18 with TRBJ2-7; TRBD1 agrees at 10 bases. V lost 4 bases and J lost 3; bases outside the gene matches: 3. This CDR3 is built from 14 residues. From germline, CDR1 is KGHSH and CDR2 LQKENI. CDR3 bases: TGTGCCAGCTCACGCGGGACAGGGGACTACGAGCAGTACTTC. Its translation: CASSRGTGDYEQYF.

The chain has TRBV12-3 or TRBV12-4 and TRBJ2-1; weak D call: TRBD2 (6 bases). V dropped 5 bases and J dropped 8 bases, with 13 bases sitting between them. The CDR3 contains 13 residues. The CDR3 is CASSLGGLHEQFF. The DNA for the CDR3 is TGTGCCAGCAGTCTCGGAGGGCTCCATGAGCAGTTCTTC.

CDR3 sequence: CASIARTSNQPQHF. In nucleotides, the CDR3 is TGTGCCAGCATCGCGCGGACTAGCAATCAGCCCCAGCATTTT. The chain couples TRBV7-2 to TRBJ1-5, with D unresolved. The CDR3 has 14 amino acids. The germline gives CDR1 SGHTA, CDR2 FQGNSA. The V and J ends lost 7 bases and 0 bases respectively, with 10 bases between them.

The CDR3 DNA sequence: TGTGCCAGCTCACGAGAGACAGGGGAAACTGAAGCTTTCTTT. It codes for CASSRETGETEAFF. The V and J genes are TRBV18 and TRBJ1-1; 8 bases are a match to TRBD1. The V gene end was trimmed by 4 bases and the J gene end by 5 bases; junction bases not matched to a gene: 6. This CDR3 comprises 14 residues. The germline V gene has CDR1 KGHSH and CDR2 LQKENI.

Note on this clonotype: Relative to the germline gene, one junction end is altered; a read error may explain this. This sequence joins TRBV10-3 and TRBJ2-7; D possibly matches TRBD1 or TRBD2 (5 bases each). Germline lookup yields CDR1 ENHRY and CDR2 SYGVKD. This CDR3 comprises 11 residues. CDR3 nucleotide sequence: TGTGTCATCAGGGAGTCGCGTGAGCAGTACTTC. Amino acid sequence: CVIRESREQYF.

The chain links TRBV3-1 to TRBJ2-1; 9 bases agree with TRBD1. The germline CDR1 and CDR2 sequences are LGHDT and YNNKEL (reference sequence). J gave up 7 bases and V 4 bases, and 11 bases lay outside the gene matches. This CDR3 region has 16 residues. The CDR3 region is CASSRPTGTGPNEQFF. As DNA, the CDR3 is TGTGCCAGCAGCCGCCCGACCGGGACAGGGCCGAATGAGCAGTTCTTC.

This clonotype was counted many times. The CDR3 protein is CSALTGVETQYF. The DNA of the CDR3 is TGCAGTGCCCTGACAGGGGTCGAGACCCAGTACTTC. V gene TRBV20-1 combines with J gene TRBJ2-5; 8 bases line up with TRBD1. The V gene end was trimmed by 6 bases and the J gene end by 5 bases; junction bases not matched to a gene: 5. The CDR3 loop spans 12 amino acids. Germline assignment: CDR1 DFQATT and CDR2 SNEGSKA (reference sequence).

The V and J genes are TRBV20-1 and TRBJ2-5, with TRBD2 as a possible D gene (5 bases). Deletions cut 5 bases from V and 5 bases from J, with 18 bases between. The CDR3 has 14 residues. Germline CDR1 DFQATT, CDR2 SNEGSKA (reference sequence). CDR3 DNA: TGCAGTGCTGATTACTCCACGGGCGGGGAGACCCAGTACTTC. It translates to CSADYSTGGETQYF.

This clonotype was seen only a few times. CDR3 coding DNA: TGCAGCGTTGATCCGGGGGCCACGCAGTATTTT. Translation: CSVDPGATQYF. The chain joins TRBV29-1 to TRBJ2-3; the D call may be TRBD1 or TRBD2 (6 bases each). Between the trimmed V and J ends, which lost 3 bases and 9 bases, there was a span of 10 bases. Germline CDR1 reads SQVTM; CDR2 reads ANQGSEA. CDR3 length: 11 amino acids.

J is TRBJ2-4 and V is TRBV19; D is possibly TRBD1 (5 bases). V was trimmed by 5 bases and J by 2 bases, leaving 13 bases between them. The CDR3 runs to 15 residues. The germline gives CDR1 LNHDA, CDR2 SQIVND (reference sequence). This chain's CDR3 is CASSSLGHTKNIQYF. CDR3 DNA: TGTGCCAGTAGTTCCTTAGGACATACCAAAAACATTCAGTACTTC.

The chain is built from TRBV7-2 and TRBJ2-4, with D possibly being TRBD1 or TRBD2 (5 bases each). This CDR3 region has 17 residues. Germline CDR1 reads SGHTA; CDR2 reads FQGNSA. The V end lost 1 base, the J end lost 0 bases, and 13 bases lay between the germline ends. The CDR3 DNA is TGTGCCAGCAGCTTAGTGGGGACGGATGGAGCCAAAAACATTCAGTACTTC. This gives the protein CASSLVGTDGAKNIQYF.